This T cell receptor (beta chain) was observed in a study of tumor and adjacent non-tumor tissue in lung cancer. Per germline, CDR1 SEHNR and CDR2 FQNEAQ (reference sequence). The CDR3 loop spans 16 amino acids. Losses at the gene ends were 3 bases for V and 4 bases for J; bases not matched to a gene: 5. TCRbeta libraries were built with three rounds of nested PCR, modified from ARM-PCR. TCRdb recomputed calls from the multiplex PCR reads with MiXCR, one row per CDR3 protein. Seen here are about 200,000 distinct CDR3 sequences, 70% to 75% observed once, and the top ten hold 20% to 25%. The template was RNA from unsorted bulk tissue.

This chain links TRBV7-9 with TRBJ2-3; 12 nucleotides match TRBD2. This TCR was recovered from a man aged 60-69 years with non-small cell lung cancer. Sequenced input: lung tumor tissue. The CDR3 sequence: CASSLSLAGGSDTQYF. The CDR3 bases are TGTGCCAGCAGCTTGTCACTAGCGGGAGGCTCAGATACGCAGTATTTT.